Ten or more counts support the clone carrying this T cell receptor (beta chain). The record originates from a study of early T cells in non-severe SARS-CoV-2 infection. CDR1 is SGHNT, CDR2 YENEEA, per germline. V shed 2 bases, J shed 5 bases, and the junction held 7 bases outside the gene matches. This CDR3 comprises 16 residues. TCRdb reanalysed the 5' RACE reads using MiXCR and keeps one entry per CDR3 protein. The table has about 90,000 distinct CDR3 sequences, about an eighth seen once; the top ten hold roughly 6.4%. The origin of this receptor is an adult who was a healthcare worker with PCR-confirmed SARS-CoV-2 infection or an uninfected control (not recorded which). This chain connects TRBV11-3 to TRBJ2-3, with 10 bases aligning to TRBD2. The material sequenced was whole blood. The CDR3 DNA reads as TGTGCCAGCAGCTTAAAAGCGGGAGGGCCGGGAGATACGCAGTATTTT. It specifies CASSLKAGGPGDTQYF.